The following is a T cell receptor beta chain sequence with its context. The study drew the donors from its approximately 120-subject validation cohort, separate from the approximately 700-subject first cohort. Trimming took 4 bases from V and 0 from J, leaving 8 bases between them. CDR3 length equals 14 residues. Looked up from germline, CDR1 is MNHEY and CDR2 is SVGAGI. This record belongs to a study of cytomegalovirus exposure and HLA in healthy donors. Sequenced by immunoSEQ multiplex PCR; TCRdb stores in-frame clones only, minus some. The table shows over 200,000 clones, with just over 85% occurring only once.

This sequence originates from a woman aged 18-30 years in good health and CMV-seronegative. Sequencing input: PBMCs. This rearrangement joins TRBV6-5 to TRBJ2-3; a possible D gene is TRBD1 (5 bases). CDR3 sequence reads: CASSSPGSTDTQYF. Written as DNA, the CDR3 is TGTGCCAGCAGTTCTCCAGGGAGCACAGATACGCAGTATTTT.